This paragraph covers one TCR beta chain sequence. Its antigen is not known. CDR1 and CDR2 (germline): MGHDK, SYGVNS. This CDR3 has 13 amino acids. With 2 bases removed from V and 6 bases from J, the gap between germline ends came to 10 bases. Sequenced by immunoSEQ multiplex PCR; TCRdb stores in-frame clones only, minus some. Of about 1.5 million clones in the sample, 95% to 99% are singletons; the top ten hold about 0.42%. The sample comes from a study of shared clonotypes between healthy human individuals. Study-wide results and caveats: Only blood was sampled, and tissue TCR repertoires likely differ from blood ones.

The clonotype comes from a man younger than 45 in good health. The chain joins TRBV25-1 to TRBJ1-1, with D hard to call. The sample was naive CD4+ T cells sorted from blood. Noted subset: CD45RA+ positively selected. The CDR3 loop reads CASSEVSAAEAFF. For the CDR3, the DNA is TGTGCCAGCAGTGAAGTTTCGGCTGCTGAAGCTTTCTTT.